The 25 T cell receptor beta chains reported below all come from one sample, sequenced in a study of CD8+CD57+ T cells in acquired aplastic anemia. Genomic DNA acted as the template from which TCR beta VDJ combination and CDR3 sequence profiling were carried out. TCRdb independently ran MiXCR on the reads; one entry per CDR3 protein. The sample has hundreds of thousands of distinct CDR3 sequences, more than 25% seen once; the top ten hold less than 0.85%. By flow cytometry, patients selected for sequencing had shown an expansion of CD8+CD57+ cells. Specimen: sorted CD4+, CD8+, or CD8+CD57+ T cells (not recorded which) from PBMCs. Receptors originate from a human donor with aplastic anemia.

In this sample, this clonotype turned up a few times. With a much larger clone just one base away, this may be a read error. In nucleotides, the CDR3 is TGTGCCGGGTCCGGGGGCGCAGAGGGTTCACCCCTCCACTTT. As protein: CAGSGGAEGSPLHF. The V call is TRBV2, the J call TRBJ1-6, with a tentative D call TRBD1 (6 bases). In germline, CDR1 is SNHLY, CDR2 FYNNEI. The V gene lost 11 bases and the J gene lost 9 bases, with 20 bases spanning the gap. This CDR3 is 14 amino acids long.

The sample holds a few counts of this clonotype. V gene TRBV6-5 combines with J gene TRBJ1-5; 8 bases agree with TRBD1. CDR1 is MNHEY, CDR2 SVGAGI, per germline. CDR3 length: 15 amino acids. With 2 bases clipped from V and 2 bases from J, the junction kept 2 bases outside the gene matches. CDR3 amino acids: CASSYTDRGNQPQHF. The CDR3 coding sequence is TGTGCCAGCAGTTACACGGACAGGGGCAATCAGCCCCAGCATTTT.

This clonotype was found many times. The chain recombines TRBV20-1 with TRBJ1-4; perhaps TRBD1 as D (5 bases). This CDR3 spans 14 amino acids. From germline, CDR1 is DFQATT and CDR2 SNEGSKA (reference sequence). Between the trimmed V and J ends, which lost 5 bases and 8 bases, there was a span of 18 bases. The CDR3 is CSAVEGPGREKLFF. As DNA, the CDR3 is TGCAGTGCTGTCGAGGGACCGGGACGGGAAAAACTGTTTTTT.

The chain is built from TRBV11-1 and TRBJ2-1; D may be TRBD2 (6 bases). V lost 4 bases and J 1 base, leaving 14 bases between the germline ends. CDR1 and CDR2 from the germline V gene are SGHAT and FQDESV (reference sequence). The CDR3 consists of 16 residues. Here the CDR3 reads CASSSLGLRSYNEQFF. The CDR3 coding sequence is TGTGCCAGCAGCTCACTCGGACTACGATCCTACAATGAGCAGTTCTTC.

Concerning this clonotype itself: Given the absence of the conserved phenylalanine or tryptophan at the CDR3 end, a read error is likely. The limits of the CDR3 on the DNA are not certain, so only TCRdb's listed CDR3 is given. The rearrangement uses TRBV24-1 and TRBJ1-2. The CDR3 sequence runs 13 residues, both termini included. Looked up from germline, CDR1 is KGHDR and CDR2 is SFDVKD. This CDR3 reads CASIPVGTAGGTL.

The J gene is TRBJ2-1, the V gene TRBV20-1, with 11 bases identical to TRBD2. Looked up from germline, CDR1 is DFQATT and CDR2 is SNEGSKA (reference sequence). CDR3 length equals 16 residues. V gave up 2 bases and J gave up 3 bases; unmatched junction bases: 6. CDR3 in DNA: TGCAGTGCTAGAAACCCTCTAGCGGGAGGCTACAATGAGCAGTTCTTC. Translated: CSARNPLAGGYNEQFF.

This clonotype was seen repeatedly, ten times or more. The chain links TRBV7-2 to TRBJ2-1, with D perhaps given as TRBD1 or TRBD2 (5 bases each). Trimming left V 0 bases short and J 3 bases short, with 9 bases between. Germline V gives CDR1 SGHTA, CDR2 FQGNSA. The CDR3 consists of 15 residues. CDR3 DNA sequence: TGTGCCAGCAGCTTAGCGTGGGGACGCTACAATGAGCAGTTCTTC. It codes for CASSLAWGRYNEQFF.

This clonotype was seen ten or more times. At one end, the junction sequence differs from germline, possibly due to a read error. This rearrangement joins TRBV12-3 or TRBV12-4 to TRBJ1-5, with D maybe TRBD1 (6 bases). This CDR3 comprises 12 residues. CDR3 sequence: CASSLGGQPQHF. The CDR3, as DNA: TGTGCCAGCAGCTTAGGGGGTCAGCCCCAGCATTTT.

This clonotype was observed many times. V is TRBV2 and J is TRBJ1-6, with 8 bases fitting TRBD1. V shed 0 bases and J 6 bases; nucleotides not matched to a gene: 7. This CDR3 has 17 amino acids. In germline, CDR1 is SNHLY, CDR2 FYNNEI. CDR3 loop: CASSEATLTGANSPLHF. CDR3 nucleotide sequence: TGTGCCAGCAGTGAAGCGACACTGACAGGGGCTAATTCACCCCTCCACTTT.

The sample holds a few counts of this clonotype. V is TRBV5-1 and J is TRBJ2-5, with 9 bases matching TRBD1. CDR3 size: 15 residues. The V gene's germline CDR1 is SGHRS and CDR2 YFSETQ. Unmatched junction bases numbered 4, after V lost 4 bases and J lost 0 bases. CDR3 nucleotide sequence: TGCGCCAGCAGCCTGGGGGACAGGGACCAAGAGACCCAGTACTTC. Translated: CASSLGDRDQETQYF.

The table lists this clonotype with many counts. CDR3 nucleotides: TGCAGCGTTCTATTAGGGGGGCCCTATGGCTACACCTTC. This encodes CSVLLGGPYGYTF. The chain uses TRBV29-1 and TRBJ1-2; TRBD1 is a possible D gene (6 bases). Germline CDR1 is SQVTM and CDR2 is ANQGSEA. V dropped 5 bases and J dropped 4 bases, with 14 bases sitting between them. This CDR3 spans 13 amino acids.

This clonotype has a count of ten or more. The CDR3 coding sequence is TGTGCCAGCAGAAAGGACAGGGCAGATACGCAGTATTTT. Translation: CASRKDRADTQYF. The chain employs TRBV2 and TRBJ2-3; 8 nucleotides match TRBD1. CDR3 length equals 13 residues. Germline loops: CDR1 SNHLY, CDR2 FYNNEI. V dropped 6 bases and J dropped 4; count of bases not matched to a gene: 3. The full variable domain, rest sourced from reference TRBV2 and TRBJ2-3, is EPEVTQTPSHQVTQMGQEVILRCVPISNHLYFYWYRQILGQKVEFLVSFYNNEISEKSEIFDDQFSVERPDGSNFTLKIRSTKLEDSAMYFCASRKDRADTQYFGPGTRLTVL.

This chain uses TRBV20-1 with TRBJ2-3; 8 bases map to TRBD2. V lost 3 bases, J lost 4 bases, and 3 bases stayed unmatched. The CDR3 extends over 13 amino acids. CDR1 and CDR2 from the germline V gene are DFQATT and SNEGSKA (reference sequence). CDR3 sequence: CSASTGGSDTQYF. The CDR3 region has the DNA TGCAGTGCTAGTACGGGGGGGTCAGATACGCAGTATTTT.

This clonotype was counted many times. The gene calls are TRBV19 and TRBJ1-6, with 9 positions matching TRBD1. Germline CDR1 is LNHDA and CDR2 is SQIVND (reference sequence). The CDR3 runs to 14 residues. The ends lost 3 bases at V and 7 bases at J; junction bases unmatched: 1. This CDR3 is CASSIDRGNSPLHF. In nucleotides, the CDR3 is TGTGCCAGTAGTATCGACAGGGGGAATTCACCCCTCCACTTT.

The rearrangement uses TRBV6-1 and TRBJ1-3, with TRBD1 matching 7 bases. CDR3 length equals 13 residues. CDR1 and CDR2 (germline): MNHNS, SASEGT. After removal of 7 bases from V and 4 bases from J, the junction contained 4 bases not matched to a gene. The CDR3 DNA sequence: TGTGCCAGCAACGAACAGGGGGGAAACACCATATATTTT. Residues: CASNEQGGNTIYF.

Turning to this clonotype: A junction end diverges from the germline sequence, so it may reflect a read error. The V gene is TRBV20-1, the J gene TRBJ2-3; D remains ambiguous. Looked up from germline, CDR1 is DFQATT and CDR2 is SNEGSKA (reference sequence). The CDR3 is made up of 14 amino acids. The CDR3 protein is CGARLSDSTDTQYF. CDR3 DNA sequence: TGCGGTGCGCGGCTATCGGACAGCACAGATACGCAGTATTTT.

The rearrangement uses TRBV2 and TRBJ1-2; D gene uncertain. In germline, CDR1 is SNHLY, CDR2 FYNNEI. This CDR3 contains 15 residues. The ends were cut back, 6 bases at V and 4 bases at J, with 18 bases in the middle. CDR3 loop: CASSVFSFERYGYTF. In DNA, the CDR3 is TGTGCCAGCAGCGTTTTTAGTTTTGAGCGCTATGGCTACACCTTC.

This clonotype was seen only a few times. The V and J genes are TRBV9 and TRBJ2-3; D might be TRBD2 (6 bases). Germline V gene data show CDR1 as SGDLS and CDR2 as YYNGEE. The CDR3 is made up of 15 amino acids. The V and J ends lost 1 base and 6 bases respectively, with 15 bases between them. As DNA, the CDR3 is TGTGCCAGCAGCGTATCTGGCGGGACTTTTGATACGCAGTATTTT. Amino acid sequence: CASSVSGGTFDTQYF.

The V and J genes are TRBV10-1 and TRBJ2-2; D might be TRBD2 (6 bases). V lost 3 bases to trimming and J lost 0 bases, with 11 bases between them. Germline V CDR1 and CDR2: WNHNN, SYGVQD (reference sequence). This CDR3 has 16 residues. The CDR3 DNA follows: TGCGCCAGCAGTGACCCGGGACTTACGAACACCGGGGAGCTGTTTTTT. Its protein product is CASSDPGLTNTGELFF.

This clonotype has a single count. A much more abundant neighbour one base away suggests this may be a read error. This chain uses TRBV7-3 with TRBJ1-6, with 7 bases aligning to TRBD1. The junction had 4 bases not matched to a gene; V was cut back by 5 bases and J by 6 bases. Germline V gene sequence: CDR1 SGHTA, CDR2 FQGTGA. There are 14 residues in the CDR3. The CDR3 nucleotides read TGTGCCAGCAGCCCACAGGGGCTTAATTCACCCCTCCACTTT. It specifies CASSPQGLNSPLHF.

This clonotype was picked up many times. The V call is TRBV4-2, the J call TRBJ1-6; the D is unclear. V lost 0 bases and J 13 bases, leaving 10 bases between the germline ends. The CDR3 sequence is 13 residues long. From germline, CDR1 is LGHNA and CDR2 YNFKEQ. In DNA form, the CDR3 reads TGTGCCAGCAGCCAAGATGGGAACATCCCCCTCCACTTT. This codes for CASSQDGNIPLHF.

This clonotype occurred many times. This rearrangement joins TRBV6-1 to TRBJ1-5, with TRBD1 identical over 7 bases. The CDR3 is 13 amino acids. Germline loops: CDR1 MNHNS, CDR2 SASEGT. Trimming at V came to 6 bases and at J to 7 bases, leaving 6 bases not matched to a gene. CDR3: CASRRTGSQPQHF. CDR3 DNA sequence: TGTGCCAGCAGGAGGACAGGATCGCAGCCCCAGCATTTT.

This clonotype was found once. V gene TRBV7-8 combines with J gene TRBJ2-7, with TRBD2 matching over 15 bases. CDR1 and CDR2 from the germline V gene are SGHVS and FQNEAQ. The V and J ends lost 5 bases and 0 bases, in that order; junction bases with no gene match: 8. The CDR3 loop spans 18 amino acids. CDR3 sequence (DNA): TGTGCCAGCAGCCCCCGGACTAGCGGGGGGGCCAGCTCCTACGAGCAGTACTTC. Residues: CASSPRTSGGASSYEQYF.

This clonotype was seen a handful of times. The gene calls are TRBV10-3 and TRBJ2-5, with a tentative D call TRBD2 (5 bases). Germline loops: CDR1 ENHRY, CDR2 SYGVKD. V lost 10 bases and J lost 1, with 13 bases in between. This CDR3 region has 13 residues. CDR3 sequence reads: CASRLGVQETQYF. The DNA for the CDR3 is TGTGCCAGCAGGCTCGGGGTCCAAGAGACCCAGTACTTC.

This chain connects TRBV6-4 to TRBJ1-5, with D unresolved. Germline V CDR1 and CDR2: MRHNA, SNTAGT. The CDR3 runs 16 residues. V was cut by 2 bases and J by 4 bases, with 15 bases left in between. The CDR3 spells CASSDPGPRENQPQHF. The CDR3 DNA reads as TGTGCCAGCAGTGACCCGGGCCCACGGGAGAATCAGCCCCAGCATTTT.